The clone carrying this TCR beta chain was detected only a few times. Mismatch with germline at one junction end may stem from a read error. This sample was taken from a study of blood T cells in healthy people across ages. Sample-barcoded 5' priming and a J-beta primer mix drove a second PCR of about 6 to 12 cycles. TCRdb passed the 5' RACE reads through MiXCR, listing each CDR3 protein once. The sample carries about 1 million distinct CDR3 sequences, around 27% recorded once. CDR3 length: 16 residues. The sample also formed part of further work on T cells of mothers and their children.

This chain joins TRBV12-3 or TRBV12-4 and TRBJ2-2, with TRBD2 matching 13 bases. The sequenced sample consisted of blood. This TCR came from a girl aged 2 to 10 in good health. CDR3 amino acids: CASSSGLAGDLGELFF. CDR3 DNA: TGTGCCAGCAGTTCAGGACTAGCGGGAGACTTGGGGGAGCTGTTCTTT.